This paragraph covers one T cell receptor (beta chain) sequence. This entry is derived from a study of long-term antiretroviral therapy in people with HIV. The CDR3 has 14 residues. V shed 1 base and J shed 6 bases, with 10 bases lying between them. Germline values: CDR1 SGHDT, CDR2 YYEEEE. Version v3.0 of the immunoSEQ assay ran at survey level. Data came from immunoSEQ multiplex PCR; TCRdb stores just in-frame clones and leaves some out. The table shows about 40,000 clones, with around 83% occurring only once. This TCR derives from a woman aged 50 to 65 with HIV. Sequences were derived from unsorted PBMCs, sampled 3.1 years after starting antiretroviral therapy. The chain links TRBV5-6 to TRBJ2-2; possible D gene TRBD2, 6 bases. Here the CDR3 reads CASSLWGGPGELFF. The DNA of the CDR3 is TGTGCCAGCAGCTTGTGGGGAGGTCCCGGGGAGCTGTTTTTT.